The clone carrying this T cell receptor (beta chain) was counted many times. Germline V lookup: CDR1 SQVTM, CDR2 ANQGSEA. This CDR3 region has 16 residues. The junction had 7 bases not matched to a gene; V was cut back by 6 bases and J by 0 bases. Then a second PCR, running about 6 to 11 cycles, was carried out with a sample-barcoded 5' primer and a J-beta primer mix. TCRdb recomputed calls from the 5' RACE reads with MiXCR, one row per CDR3 protein. The data show some 670,000 distinct CDR3 sequences, approximately 52% seen once. The data originate from a study of blood T cells in healthy people across ages. Donors gave roughly 10 milliliters of peripheral blood apiece.

V is TRBV29-1 and J is TRBJ2-3; 12 positions agree with TRBD2. The sequencing sample was made of blood. The receptor was derived from an elderly woman in good health. As DNA, the CDR3 is TGCAGCGTCGGAAGGACTAGCGGGGATAGCACAGATACGCAGTATTTT. Translating gives CSVGRTSGDSTDTQYF.